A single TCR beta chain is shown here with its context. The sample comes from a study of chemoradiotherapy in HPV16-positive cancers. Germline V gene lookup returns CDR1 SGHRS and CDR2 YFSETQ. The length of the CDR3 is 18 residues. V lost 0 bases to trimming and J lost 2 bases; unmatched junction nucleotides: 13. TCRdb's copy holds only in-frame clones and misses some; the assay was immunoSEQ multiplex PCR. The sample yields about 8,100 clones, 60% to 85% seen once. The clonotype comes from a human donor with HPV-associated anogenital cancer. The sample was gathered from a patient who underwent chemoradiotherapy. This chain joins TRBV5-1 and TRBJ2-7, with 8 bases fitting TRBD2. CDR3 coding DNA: TGCGCCAGCAGCTTGGAGTCCAGCGGGGGCATCTCGGCCTACGAGCAGTACTTC. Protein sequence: CASSLESSGGISAYEQYF. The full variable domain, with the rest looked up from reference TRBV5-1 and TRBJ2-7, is KAGVTQTPRYLIKTRGQQVTLSCSPISGHRSVSWYQQTPGQGLQFLFEYFSETQRNKGNFPGRFSGRQFSNSRSEMNVSTLELGDSALYLCASSLESSGGISAYEQYFGPGTRLTVT.